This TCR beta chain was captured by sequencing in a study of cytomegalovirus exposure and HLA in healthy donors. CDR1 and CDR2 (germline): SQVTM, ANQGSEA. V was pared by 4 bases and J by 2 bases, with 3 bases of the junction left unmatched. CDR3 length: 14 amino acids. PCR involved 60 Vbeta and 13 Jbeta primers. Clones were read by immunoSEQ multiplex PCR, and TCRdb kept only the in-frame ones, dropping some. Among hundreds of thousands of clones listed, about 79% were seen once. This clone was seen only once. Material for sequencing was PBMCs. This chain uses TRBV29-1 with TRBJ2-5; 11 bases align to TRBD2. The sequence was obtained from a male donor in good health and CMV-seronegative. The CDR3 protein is CSVGTSGSQETQYF. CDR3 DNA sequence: TGCAGCGTTGGAACTAGCGGGAGTCAAGAGACCCAGTACTTC.